What follows are 21 T cell receptor beta chains derived from one specimen sequenced in a study of blood T cell repertoires in COVID-19. Produced via immunoSEQ multiplex PCR; TCRdb's table is partial and in-frame only. This sample carries roughly 300,000 clones, about 90% of them seen once, and the ten largest clones take approximately 0.99%. The sample comprised PBMCs or T cells enriched from blood (not recorded which). The receptors were gathered from a woman younger than 45 who had recovered from COVID-19.

CDR3 sequence (DNA): TGTGCCACCAGCAGAGCCTCCGGGACAGGGAACCAAGAGACCCAGTACTTC. It encodes CATSRASGTGNQETQYF. The V call is TRBV15, the J call TRBJ2-5, with 9 bases fitting TRBD1. The CDR3 runs 17 residues. J was trimmed by 0 bases and V by 1 base; bases with no gene match: 6. Germline values: CDR1 LNHNV, CDR2 YYDKDF (reference sequence).

The V call is TRBV2, the J call TRBJ1-1; a possible D gene is TRBD1 (5 bases). Germline lookup yields CDR1 SNHLY and CDR2 FYNNEI. V was clipped by 7 bases and J by 4 bases, with 13 bases between them. The CDR3 length is 13 residues. The CDR3 DNA reads TGTGCCAGCAACCTCAGGGATTCCACTGAAGCTTTCTTT. It codes for CASNLRDSTEAFF.

The V gene is TRBV5-1, the J gene TRBJ1-1; D not resolved. CDR1 is SGHRS, CDR2 YFSETQ, per germline. The CDR3 spans 14 residues. V shed 5 bases and J shed 3 bases, with 14 bases lying between them. The CDR3 DNA follows: TGCGCCAGCAGTTCCCCGGGGAGGGACACTGAAGCTTTCTTT. This translates into CASSSPGRDTEAFF.

The chain uses TRBV3-1 (or the pseudogene TRBV3-2) and TRBJ2-6; D is possibly TRBD1 (6 bases). CDR3 size: 18 residues. The germline V and J ends were trimmed by 3 bases and 2 bases, with 17 bases remaining between them. Germline V gives CDR1 LGHDT, CDR2 YNNKEL (reference sequence). CDR3 DNA: TGTGCCAGCAGCCATACACAGGGTAGAGGGGCTGGGGCCAACGTCCTGACTTTC. Translating it yields CASSHTQGRGAGANVLTF.

The V gene is TRBV28, the J gene TRBJ2-7; TRBD2 matches at 8 bases. V shed 5 bases and J 7 bases; nucleotides not matched to a gene: 16. The CDR3 loop spans 16 amino acids. Per the germline V gene, CDR1 is MDHEN and CDR2 is SYDVKM. CDR3 coding DNA: TGTGCCAGCAGTCTAACACGGACGGCCGGGAGGGAAGAGCAGTACTTC. Its protein product is CASSLTRTAGREEQYF.

The chain combines TRBV9 with TRBJ2-1; TRBD1 matches at 7 bases. Per germline, CDR1 SGDLS and CDR2 YYNGEE. V gave up 5 bases and J gave up 2 bases; unmatched junction bases: 7. This CDR3 spans 15 amino acids. The CDR3 is CASRSRTGPYNEQFF. The CDR3 DNA is TGTGCCAGCAGGAGCCGGACAGGTCCCTACAATGAGCAGTTCTTC.

The V gene is TRBV18, the J gene TRBJ1-1; no reliable D call. CDR3 length: 15 residues. V shed 3 bases and J shed 2 bases, with 13 bases lying between them. Germline V gene sequence: CDR1 KGHSH, CDR2 LQKENI. Here the CDR3 DNA reads TGTGCCAGCTCACCCCGGAGAGGGTCCAACACTGAAGCTTTCTTT. Translating it yields CASSPRRGSNTEAFF.

Worth noting for this clone: The sample has other DNA sequences that encode this CDR3 too. The chain is built from TRBV6-2 or TRBV6-3 and TRBJ1-5, with D possibly being TRBD1 (5 bases). Looked up from germline, CDR1 is MNHEY and CDR2 is SVGEGT. Deletions cut 4 bases from V and 5 bases from J, with 9 bases between. There are 13 residues in the CDR3. Here the CDR3 DNA reads TGTGCCAGCAGTTCCCGACAGTATCAGCCCCAGCATTTT. Protein: CASSSRQYQPQHF.

V and J are TRBV6-2 or TRBV6-3 and TRBJ1-5; possible D gene TRBD1, 6 bases. The CDR3 has 14 residues. Germline V gene sequence: CDR1 MNHEY, CDR2 SVGEGT. V lost 5 bases and J 4 bases, leaving 12 bases between the germline ends. This CDR3 reads CASSRDMTNQPQHF. The CDR3 coding sequence is TGTGCCAGCAGTAGGGACATGACGAATCAGCCCCAGCATTTT.

DNA of the CDR3: TGTGCCAGCAGTTTATCGGGAGCTCGTGGCTACACCTTC. This sequence encodes CASSLSGARGYTF. V usage is TRBV12-3 or TRBV12-4 and J usage is TRBJ1-2; D gene uncertain. The CDR3 consists of 13 residues. The V end was cut by 2 bases, the J end by 7 bases, with 11 bases between.

The gene calls are TRBV6-2 or TRBV6-3 and TRBJ2-5; D is uncertain. This CDR3 is 12 amino acids long. Trimming left V 2 bases short and J 5 bases short, with 6 bases between. Germline assignment: CDR1 MNHEY and CDR2 SVGEGT. CDR3 residues: CASSYGRETQYF. CDR3 sequence (DNA): TGTGCCAGCAGTTACGGCAGGGAGACCCAGTACTTC.

The chain is built from TRBV19 and TRBJ1-1; the D gene is possibly TRBD1 (5 bases). The ends were cut back, 5 bases at V and 2 bases at J, with 15 bases in the middle. The CDR3 totals 15 residues. Germline values: CDR1 LNHDA, CDR2 SQIVND (reference sequence). The CDR3 is CASSYTGTLNTEAFF. The CDR3 DNA reads TGTGCCAGTAGTTACACAGGTACTTTAAACACTGAAGCTTTCTTT.

This chain uses TRBV28 with TRBJ1-1; D remains unclear. V lost 8 bases and J 4 bases, leaving 11 bases between the germline ends. This CDR3 comprises 12 residues. The germline V gene has CDR1 MDHEN and CDR2 SYDVKM. The CDR3: CASGELGTEAFF. Here the CDR3 DNA reads TGTGCCAGCGGGGAGCTGGGCACTGAAGCTTTCTTT.

This clone appeared a few times. The chain has TRBV19 and TRBJ1-5; possibly TRBD1 for D (6 bases). In germline, CDR1 is LNHDA, CDR2 SQIVND (reference sequence). CDR3 size: 13 residues. Between the trimmed V and J ends, which lost 4 bases and 7 bases, there was a span of 11 bases. The CDR3 DNA reads TGTGCCAGTAGTAGCAAGGGGGGGCAGCCCCAGCATTTT. This codes for CASSSKGGQPQHF.

V gene TRBV3-1 (or the pseudogene TRBV3-2) combines with J gene TRBJ1-2; unclear D gene. V lost 0 bases and J 5 bases, leaving 10 bases between the germline ends. Germline V gene sequence: CDR1 LGHDT, CDR2 YNNKEL (reference sequence). The length of the CDR3 is 14 residues. The CDR3 here is CASSQDPGSYGYTF. CDR3 bases: TGTGCCAGCAGCCAAGACCCAGGCTCTTATGGCTACACCTTC.

This chain uses TRBV7-6 with TRBJ1-2; D not certain. The germline V gene has CDR1 SGHVS and CDR2 FNYEAQ. CDR3 length equals 17 residues. Trimming left V 1 base short and J 3 bases short, with 18 bases between. In nucleotides, the CDR3 is TGTGCCAGCAGCTTAGGAGTATCGCAGCTGGGAGACTATGGCTACACCTTC. This gives the protein CASSLGVSQLGDYGYTF.

J is TRBJ2-1 and V is TRBV6-2 or TRBV6-3, with 8 bases matching TRBD1. The germline gives CDR1 MNHEY, CDR2 SVGEGT. V dropped 2 bases and J dropped 7; count of bases not matched to a gene: 7. CDR3 length: 15 amino acids. This CDR3 is CASSYQGAARNEQFF. The DNA of the CDR3 is TGTGCCAGCAGTTACCAGGGGGCGGCACGGAATGAGCAGTTCTTC.

This clone has more than one count but fewer than ten. The chain combines TRBV6-5 with TRBJ1-1, with 11 bases identical to TRBD1. The V gene end was trimmed by 5 bases and the J gene end by 6 bases; junction bases not matched to a gene: 2. This CDR3 is built from 13 residues. Germline V gene data show CDR1 as MNHEY and CDR2 as SVGAGI. The CDR3 nucleotides are TGTGCCAGCAGTAGGGACAGGGGGGCTGAAGCTTTCTTT. Its translation: CASSRDRGAEAFF.

J is TRBJ2-7 and V is TRBV9, with 11 bases that match TRBD2. V dropped 0 bases and J dropped 3; count of bases not matched to a gene: 2. Looked up from germline, CDR1 is SGDLS and CDR2 is YYNGEE. CDR3 size: 15 residues. CDR3 DNA: TGTGCCAGCAGCGTAGGACTAGCGGGAAACTACGAGCAGTACTTC. This encodes CASSVGLAGNYEQYF.

This sequence joins TRBV2 and TRBJ1-2, with TRBD1 identical over 12 bases. This CDR3 is 17 amino acids long. The ends lost 3 bases at V and 4 bases at J; junction bases unmatched: 9. Germline CDR1 reads SNHLY; CDR2 reads FYNNEI. The CDR3, as DNA: TGTGCCAGCAGTGACCCGGGACAGGGGGCAGGGGGCTATGGCTACACCTTC. The encoded protein is CASSDPGQGAGGYGYTF. Combining the CDR3 with reference TRBV2 and TRBJ1-2 gives the whole variable domain EPEVTQTPSHQVTQMGQEVILRCVPISNHLYFYWYRQILGQKVEFLVSFYNNEISEKSEIFDDQFSVERPDGSNFTLKIRSTKLEDSAMYFCASSDPGQGAGGYGYTFGSGTRLTVV.

The V gene is TRBV18, the J gene TRBJ1-1; maybe TRBD1 (6 bases). V was cut by 8 bases and J by 4 bases, with 17 bases left in between. This CDR3 has 14 amino acids. Germline CDR1 is KGHSH and CDR2 is LQKENI. In DNA form, the CDR3 reads TGTGCCAGCGTCACTTCACAGGGAAGCACTGAAGCTTTCTTT. Translation gives CASVTSQGSTEAFF.